The 12 T cell receptor beta chains listed next were all sequenced from one sample in a study of post-analysis software for immune sequencing data. Study-level findings and limits: TRBV segments more frequent in patients than in controls numbered a few and included TRBV5-6, TRBV5-1 and TRBV20-1.

Their antigens are not known. Unique molecular identifiers featured in each of the TCR beta cDNA libraries. One entry per CDR3 protein, called by TCRdb with MiXCR from the PCR reads. The table has fewer than 850,000 distinct CDR3 sequences, 25% to 30% seen once. Sequencing input: blood. Every receptor here comes from a girl between 10 and 17 years old with multiple sclerosis.

Comments on this clonotype: The CDR3 does not close with the conserved phenylalanine or tryptophan, likely indicating a read error. This chain links TRBV12-3 or TRBV12-4 with TRBJ2-5, with 8 bases identical to TRBD1. The CDR3 contains 15 residues. Trimming removed 5 bases from V and 1 base from J; junction bases left unmatched: 6. The CDR3 DNA reads TGTGCCAGCAGTATGTCCAGGGGGCCCCAAGAGACCCAGTACTTG. It yields the protein CASSMSRGPQETQYL.

This rearrangement joins TRBV4-2 to TRBJ2-4, with unresolved D. The V gene lost 0 bases and the J gene lost 6 bases, with 6 bases spanning the gap. This CDR3 is 13 amino acids long. Germline V lookup: CDR1 LGHNA, CDR2 YNFKEQ. This CDR3 is CASSQDEGNIQYF. The CDR3 DNA follows: TGTGCCAGCAGCCAAGATGAAGGAAACATTCAGTACTTC.

A few counts support this clonotype. The V gene is TRBV5-1, the J gene TRBJ2-1, with 7 bases fitting TRBD1. The junction had 10 bases not matched to a gene; V was cut back by 3 bases and J by 7 bases. The CDR3 is 15 residues long. Per the germline V gene, CDR1 is SGHRS and CDR2 is YFSETQ. CDR3 in amino acids: CASSSHRGIPNEQFF. DNA of the CDR3: TGCGCCAGCAGCTCTCACAGGGGAATTCCTAATGAGCAGTTCTTC.

Worth noting for this clonotype: Since a much larger clone is just one base distant, this may be a read error. The chain links TRBV29-1 to TRBJ2-1, with D possibly called TRBD1 or TRBD2 (5 bases each). The DNA end is more similar to TRBJ2-7, so the J call may be wrong. This CDR3 has 12 amino acids. Germline V lookup: CDR1 SQVTM, CDR2 ANQGSEA. The CDR3 region has the DNA TGCAGCCCCTGGGACGTACACAATGAGCAGTACTTC. Its translation: CSPWDVHNEQYF.

This clonotype was counted a few times. The chain links TRBV20-1 to TRBJ1-6; D unresolved. V was clipped by 6 bases and J by 7 bases, with 22 bases between them. Germline-derived CDR1 and CDR2 are DFQATT and SNEGSKA (reference sequence). The CDR3 is made up of 16 amino acids. The CDR3 sequence: CSAAARGWRVNSPLHF. CDR3 coding DNA: TGCAGTGCAGCAGCCCGGGGTTGGCGGGTCAATTCACCCCTCCACTTT.

This clonotype turned up a few times. The chain is built from TRBV24-1 and TRBJ2-3; 9 nucleotides line up with TRBD1. Germline V gene lookup returns CDR1 KGHDR and CDR2 SFDVKD. The CDR3 runs to 14 residues. V shed 4 bases, J shed 13 bases, and the junction held 11 bases outside the gene matches. The DNA of the CDR3 is TGTGCCACCAGTGAATCCCCGGGACAGGGAACGGAGTATTTT. It translates to CATSESPGQGTEYF.

This clonotype was detected only a few times. The V gene is TRBV7-2, the J gene TRBJ2-7; TRBD2 might be the D (7 bases). This CDR3 has 14 amino acids. Per the germline V gene, CDR1 is SGHTA and CDR2 is FQGNSA. V gave up 7 bases and J gave up 4 bases, with 17 bases separating them. The CDR3 region is CASTKGGEIYEQYF. The CDR3 DNA is TGTGCCAGCACTAAAGGGGGGGAGATTTACGAGCAGTACTTC.

The CDR3 sequence is CASSLDSFSYEQFF. As DNA, the CDR3 is TGTGCCAGCAGTTTAGACTCCTTTTCGTATGAGCAGTTCTTC. This sequence joins TRBV12-3 or TRBV12-4 and TRBJ2-1; no reliable D call. The CDR3 spans 14 residues. Trimming removed 1 base at V and 8 bases at J, with 12 bases between.

V usage is TRBV20-1 and J usage is TRBJ2-7; D ambiguous. Germline lookup yields CDR1 DFQATT and CDR2 SNEGSKA (reference sequence). V lost 2 bases and J lost 0, with 14 bases in between. The CDR3 is 15 residues long. The CDR3 DNA follows: TGCAGTGCTAGATATTCGGCCAGCTTCTCCTACGAGCAGTACTTC. Translating gives CSARYSASFSYEQYF.

The rearrangement links TRBV12-3 or TRBV12-4 to TRBJ1-4; D is unresolved. V lost 4 bases and J lost 7, with 19 bases in between. The CDR3 is made up of 16 amino acids. The CDR3 DNA is TGTGCCAGCAGTTCAGATTCGACTTCCTGGGGTGAAAAACTGTTTTTT. Translated: CASSSDSTSWGEKLFF.

This clonotype occurred many times. The chain carries TRBV7-8 and TRBJ2-1; 8 bases map to TRBD2. This CDR3 comprises 12 residues. Per the germline V gene, CDR1 is SGHVS and CDR2 is FQNEAQ. The CDR3: CSPGLDNNEQFF. The CDR3 nucleotides are TGTTCGCCGGGACTAGATAACAATGAGCAGTTCTTC.

The chain uses TRBV9 and TRBJ2-1; maybe TRBD2 (6 bases). V gave up 0 bases and J gave up 2 bases, with 12 bases separating them. CDR1 and CDR2 from the germline V gene are SGDLS and YYNGEE. CDR3 size: 16 residues. CDR3 protein: CASSVVGGVPYNEQFF. In DNA form, the CDR3 reads TGTGCCAGCAGCGTAGTTGGAGGGGTACCCTACAATGAGCAGTTCTTC.